The sample holds a few counts of the clone carrying this T cell receptor beta chain. Antigen unknown. These data originate in a study of Graves' ophthalmopathy and Graves' hyperthyroidism. The CDR3 has 15 amino acids. V was clipped by 5 bases and J by 5 bases, with 15 bases between them. Per the germline V gene, CDR1 is MNHNS and CDR2 is SASEGT. General study findings and limits: The 13-signature model separated ophthalmopathy from stable hyperthyroidism at around 88% sensitivity and around 80% specificity.

Serum thyroxine and TRAb, along with clinical symptoms, thyroid ultrasound and orbital computed tomography, were what diagnosis relied on. RNA served as the template for amplifying TCR beta CDR3 regions. First-round RT-PCR relied on HTBI primers, and a second-round multiplex PCR came next. TCRdb called the multiplex PCR reads again in MiXCR, with one record for every CDR3 protein. The sample holds hundreds of thousands of distinct CDR3 sequences; roughly 20% are singletons and the top ten take more than 5.5%. The specimen was peripheral blood. V is TRBV6-1 and J is TRBJ2-2; unclear D gene. This clonotype was obtained from a woman aged 18-29 years with stable Graves' hyperthyroidism. Some clones in this sample may be carry-over from other donors' samples. The CDR3 reads CASSPPSERTGELFF. For the CDR3, the DNA is TGTGCCAGCAGTCCACCGAGCGAGCGAACCGGGGAGCTGTTTTTT.